Below, 7 T cell receptor beta chains from the same sample are listed, as sequenced in a study of cytomegalovirus exposure and HLA in healthy donors. The PCR used 60 Vbeta and 13 Jbeta primers. TCRdb's table, derived via immunoSEQ multiplex PCR, lists solely in-frame clones and lacks some. The sample has a few hundred thousand clones, approximately 90% seen once; the top ten hold 1%. The source material was PBMCs. The receptors derive from a woman aged 18-29 years in good health and CMV-seronegative.

V is TRBV5-1 and J is TRBJ1-4; D uncertain. Trimming shortened V by 4 bases and J by 3 bases, and 7 bases separated the two germline ends. Germline V lookup: CDR1 SGHRS, CDR2 YFSETQ. This CDR3 spans 13 amino acids. The CDR3 DNA reads as TGCGCCAGCAGCCCAGAAGCTAATGAAAAACTGTTTTTT. This codes for CASSPEANEKLFF.

This clone was seen once. The CDR3 coding sequence is TGTGCCAGCAGTTCCGGGACAGATTACTACGAGCAGTACTTC. Translation: CASSSGTDYYEQYF. The chain has TRBV13 and TRBJ2-7; 7 bases are a match to TRBD1. V was pared by 6 bases and J by 3 bases, with 8 bases of the junction left unmatched. This CDR3 contains 14 residues. Germline lookup yields CDR1 PRHDT and CDR2 FYEKMQ (reference sequence).

This sequence joins TRBV5-1 and TRBJ2-7; D not resolved. Trimming removed 1 base at V and 2 bases at J, with 7 bases between. CDR3 length: 13 amino acids. The germline V gene encodes CDR1 SGHRS and CDR2 YFSETQ. In DNA, the CDR3 is TGCGCCAGCAGCTTGTCGTATGCCTACGAGCAGTACTTC. Its translation: CASSLSYAYEQYF.

The rearrangement joins TRBV27 to TRBJ1-2; 11 nucleotides agree with TRBD1. With V trimmed by 2 bases and J by 3 bases, 5 bases remained unmatched. CDR3 length: 16 amino acids. Germline V gene sequence: CDR1 MNHEY, CDR2 SMNVEV (reference sequence). The CDR3 DNA sequence: TGTGCCAGCAGTTTAGGACAGGGGGCGGGGGACTATGGCTACACCTTC. Protein product: CASSLGQGAGDYGYTF.

V gene TRBV7-9 combines with J gene TRBJ2-7, with 10 positions matching TRBD1. This CDR3 has 14 residues. Per the germline V gene, CDR1 is SEHNR and CDR2 is FQNEAQ (reference sequence). Trimming cost V 6 bases and J 1 base; bases outside gene matches: 3. The CDR3 bases are TGTGCCAGCAGGGGACAGGGGATGTCCTACGAGCAGTACTTC. As protein: CASRGQGMSYEQYF.

The rearrangement joins TRBV5-6 to TRBJ2-2; tentatively, D is TRBD2 (5 bases). Germline V CDR1 and CDR2: SGHDT, YYEEEE. The ends were cut back, 1 base at V and 4 bases at J, with 8 bases in the middle. The CDR3 spans 14 residues. The CDR3 coding sequence is TGTGCCAGCAGCTTGTTCGCGGGCACCGGGGAGCTGTTTTTT. Protein sequence: CASSLFAGTGELFF. Drawing the rest from reference TRBV5-6 and TRBJ2-2, the complete variable domain is DAGVTQSPTHLIKTRGQQVTLRCSPKSGHDTVSWYQQALGQGPQFIFQYYEEEERQRGNFPDRFSGHQFPNYSSELNVNALLLGDSALYLCASSLFAGTGELFFGEGSRLTVL.

Written as DNA, the CDR3 is TGCGCCAGCAGCCCCAGGACAGGGCAAACTGAAGCTTTCTTT. This sequence encodes CASSPRTGQTEAFF. The chain is built from TRBV5-1 and TRBJ1-1; 8 bases align to TRBD1. With 4 bases clipped from V and 5 bases from J, the junction kept 7 bases outside the gene matches. The V gene's germline CDR1 is SGHRS and CDR2 YFSETQ. CDR3 length equals 14 residues.